The source of this T cell receptor (beta chain) is a study of long-term antiretroviral therapy in people with HIV. Run at survey level, the immunoSEQ assay was version v3.0. Per-sample TRB depth target: about 35,000-55,000 T-cell genomes. The assay was immunoSEQ multiplex PCR, and TCRdb's table has in-frame clones only and misses some. Among 13,000 to 15,000 clones, 70% to 85% were seen once, and the ten largest hold just over 7%. Per individual, the PBMC samples numbered at least one pre-ART and at least two post-ART. Each HIV participant was treated in the United States. Until DNA extraction, the samples held between roughly 1-10 million cryopreserved PBMC. The clonotype was recovered from a man aged 25-45 years with HIV. Specimen: unsorted PBMCs, collected 0.4 years after starting antiretroviral therapy.

For the CDR3, the DNA is TGTGCCAGCAGTGGGGACAGGGCAAAAGAGACCCAGTACTTC. This translates into CASSGDRAKETQYF. The chain links TRBV2 to TRBJ2-5; 9 nucleotides match TRBD1. The CDR3 contains 14 residues. The V gene end was trimmed by 4 bases and the J gene end by 3 bases; junction bases not matched to a gene: 3. CDR1 and CDR2 (germline): SNHLY, FYNNEI.